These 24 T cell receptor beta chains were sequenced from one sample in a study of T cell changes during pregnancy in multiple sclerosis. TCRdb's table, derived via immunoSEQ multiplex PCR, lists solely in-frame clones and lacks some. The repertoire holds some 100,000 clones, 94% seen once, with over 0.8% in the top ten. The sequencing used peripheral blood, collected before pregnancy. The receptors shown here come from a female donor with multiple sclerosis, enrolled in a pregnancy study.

CDR3 coding DNA: TGTGCCAGCAGCCAAGTCCTTAACATCTACAATGAGCAGTTCTTC. Protein: CASSQVLNIYNEQFF. The chain uses TRBV4-2 and TRBJ2-1; no firm D call. The CDR3 is 15 amino acids. V gave up 1 base and J gave up 3 bases, with 10 bases separating them. Germline CDR1 is LGHNA and CDR2 is YNFKEQ.

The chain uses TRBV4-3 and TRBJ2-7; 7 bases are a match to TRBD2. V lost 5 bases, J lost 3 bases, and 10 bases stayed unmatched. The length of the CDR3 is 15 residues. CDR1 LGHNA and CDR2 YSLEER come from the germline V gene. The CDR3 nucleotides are TGCGCCAGCAGCAAGGAAGCCGGGGGGTTCTACGAGCAGTACTTC. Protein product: CASSKEAGGFYEQYF.

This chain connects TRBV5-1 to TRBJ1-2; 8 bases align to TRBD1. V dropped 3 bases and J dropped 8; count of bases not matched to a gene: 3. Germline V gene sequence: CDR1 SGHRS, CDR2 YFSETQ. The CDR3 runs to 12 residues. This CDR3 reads CASSYDRGGYTF. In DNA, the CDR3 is TGCGCCAGCAGCTACGACAGGGGAGGCTACACCTTC.

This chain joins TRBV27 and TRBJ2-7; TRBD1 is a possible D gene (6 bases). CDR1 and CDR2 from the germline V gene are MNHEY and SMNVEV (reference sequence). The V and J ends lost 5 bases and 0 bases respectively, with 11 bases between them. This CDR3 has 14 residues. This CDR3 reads CASSHRGNSYEQYF. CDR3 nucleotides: TGTGCCAGCAGTCATAGGGGGAACTCCTACGAGCAGTACTTC.

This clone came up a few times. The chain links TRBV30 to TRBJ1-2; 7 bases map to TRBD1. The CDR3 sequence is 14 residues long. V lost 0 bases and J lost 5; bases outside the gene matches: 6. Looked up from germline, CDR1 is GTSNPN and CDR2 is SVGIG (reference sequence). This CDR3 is CAWSVGQEEYGYTF. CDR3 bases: TGTGCCTGGAGTGTCGGACAGGAGGAGTATGGCTACACCTTC.

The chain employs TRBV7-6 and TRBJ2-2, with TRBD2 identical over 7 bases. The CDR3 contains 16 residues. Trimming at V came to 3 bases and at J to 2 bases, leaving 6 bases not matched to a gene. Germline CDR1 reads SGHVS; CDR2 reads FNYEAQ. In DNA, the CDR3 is TGTGCCAGCAGCTTGGGTAGCGGGTTCAACACCGGGGAGCTGTTTTTT. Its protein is CASSLGSGFNTGELFF.

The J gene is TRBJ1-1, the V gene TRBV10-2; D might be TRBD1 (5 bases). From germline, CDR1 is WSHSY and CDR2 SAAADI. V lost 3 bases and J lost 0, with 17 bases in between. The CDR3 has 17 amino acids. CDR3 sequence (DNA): TGCGCCAGCAGTGACAGCAGGGCGGGGGTACTGAACACTGAAGCTTTCTTT. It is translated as CASSDSRAGVLNTEAFF.

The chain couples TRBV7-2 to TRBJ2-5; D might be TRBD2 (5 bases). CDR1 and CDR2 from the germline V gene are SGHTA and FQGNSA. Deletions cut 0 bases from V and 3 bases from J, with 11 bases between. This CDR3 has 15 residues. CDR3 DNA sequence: TGTGCCAGCAGCTTAGCGTACGTGGGAGAAGAGACCCAGTACTTC. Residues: CASSLAYVGEETQYF.

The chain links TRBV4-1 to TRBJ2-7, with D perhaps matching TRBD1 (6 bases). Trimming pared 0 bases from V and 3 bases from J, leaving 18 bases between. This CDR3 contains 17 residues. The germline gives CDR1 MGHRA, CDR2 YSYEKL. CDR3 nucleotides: TGCGCCAGCAGCCAAGAGGGAGCAGGGGCTCCCTACTACGAGCAGTACTTC. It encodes CASSQEGAGAPYYEQYF.

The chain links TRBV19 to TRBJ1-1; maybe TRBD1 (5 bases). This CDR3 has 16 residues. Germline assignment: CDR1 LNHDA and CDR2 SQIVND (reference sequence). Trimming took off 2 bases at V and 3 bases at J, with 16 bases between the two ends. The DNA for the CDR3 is TGTGCCAGTAGTATAAGGGGCTGGGCAAAGGACACTGAAGCTTTCTTT. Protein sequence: CASSIRGWAKDTEAFF.

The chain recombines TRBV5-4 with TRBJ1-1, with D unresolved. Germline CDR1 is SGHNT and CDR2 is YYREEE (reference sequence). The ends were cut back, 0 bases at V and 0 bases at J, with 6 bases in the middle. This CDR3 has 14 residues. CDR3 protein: CASSLASVNTEAFF. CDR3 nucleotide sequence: TGTGCCAGCAGCTTGGCCTCAGTGAACACTGAAGCTTTCTTT. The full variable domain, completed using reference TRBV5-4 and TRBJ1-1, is ETGVTQSPTHLIKTRGQQVTLRCSSQSGHNTVSWYQQALGQGPQFIFQYYREEENGRGNFPPRFSGLQFPNYSSELNVNALELDDSALYLCASSLASVNTEAFFGQGTRLTVV.

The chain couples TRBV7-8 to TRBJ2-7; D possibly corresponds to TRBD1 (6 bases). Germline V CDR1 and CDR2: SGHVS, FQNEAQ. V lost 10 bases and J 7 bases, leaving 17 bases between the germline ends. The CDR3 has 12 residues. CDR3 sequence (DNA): TGTGCCACCTCACAGGGCCCTAGAGAGCAGTACTTC. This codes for CATSQGPREQYF.

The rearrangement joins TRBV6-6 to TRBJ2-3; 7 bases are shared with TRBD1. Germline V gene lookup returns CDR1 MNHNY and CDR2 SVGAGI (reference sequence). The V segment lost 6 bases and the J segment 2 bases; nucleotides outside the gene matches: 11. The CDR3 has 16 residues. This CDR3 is CASRNRDSLITDTQYF. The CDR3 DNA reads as TGTGCCAGCAGGAACCGGGACAGCCTTATCACAGATACGCAGTATTTT.

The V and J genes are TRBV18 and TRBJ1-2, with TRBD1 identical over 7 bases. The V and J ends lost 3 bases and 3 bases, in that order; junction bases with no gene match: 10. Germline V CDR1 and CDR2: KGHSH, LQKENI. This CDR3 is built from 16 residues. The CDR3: CASSPTQTGRHYGYTF. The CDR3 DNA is TGTGCCAGCTCACCCACACAGACAGGGAGGCACTATGGCTACACCTTC.

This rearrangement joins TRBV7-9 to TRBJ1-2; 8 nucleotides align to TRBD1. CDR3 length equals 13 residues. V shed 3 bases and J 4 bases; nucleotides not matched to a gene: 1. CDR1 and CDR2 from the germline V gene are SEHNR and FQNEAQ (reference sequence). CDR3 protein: CASSLGQVYGYTF. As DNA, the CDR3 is TGTGCCAGCAGCTTGGGACAGGTCTATGGCTACACCTTC.

The CDR3 nucleotides are TGTGCCATCAGTTTCATAGCGGGAGTTGCTCAGGAGCAGTACTTC. This gives the protein CAISFIAGVAQEQYF. V and J are TRBV10-3 and TRBJ2-7, with TRBD2 matching over 9 bases. The CDR3 is made up of 15 amino acids. With 5 bases clipped from V and 7 bases from J, the junction kept 12 bases outside the gene matches. CDR1 is ENHRY, CDR2 SYGVKD, per germline.

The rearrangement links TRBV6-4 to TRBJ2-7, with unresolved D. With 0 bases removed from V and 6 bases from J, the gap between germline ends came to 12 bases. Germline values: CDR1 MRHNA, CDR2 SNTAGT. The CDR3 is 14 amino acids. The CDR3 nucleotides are TGTGCCAGCAGTGACTCCCCATTCACGGGCGAGCAGTACTTC. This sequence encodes CASSDSPFTGEQYF.

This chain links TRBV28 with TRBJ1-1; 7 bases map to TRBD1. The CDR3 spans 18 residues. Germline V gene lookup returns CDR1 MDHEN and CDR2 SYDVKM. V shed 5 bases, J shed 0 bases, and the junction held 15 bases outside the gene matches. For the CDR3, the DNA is TGTGCCAGCAGTCTCGCATTAACCCCCAGGGGGATGAACACTGAAGCTTTCTTT. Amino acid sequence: CASSLALTPRGMNTEAFF.

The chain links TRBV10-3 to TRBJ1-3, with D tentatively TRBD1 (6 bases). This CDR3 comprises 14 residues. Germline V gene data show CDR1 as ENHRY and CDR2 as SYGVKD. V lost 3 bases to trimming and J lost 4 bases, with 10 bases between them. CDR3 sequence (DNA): TGTGCCATCAGTGAAACCGGGACAGGAAACACCATATATTTT. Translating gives CAISETGTGNTIYF.

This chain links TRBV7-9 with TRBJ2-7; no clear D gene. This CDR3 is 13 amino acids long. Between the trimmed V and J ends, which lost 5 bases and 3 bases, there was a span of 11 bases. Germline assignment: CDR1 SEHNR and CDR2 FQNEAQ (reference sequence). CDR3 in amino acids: CASSRAEGYEQYF. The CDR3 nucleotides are TGTGCCAGCAGCCGTGCGGAAGGCTACGAGCAGTACTTC.

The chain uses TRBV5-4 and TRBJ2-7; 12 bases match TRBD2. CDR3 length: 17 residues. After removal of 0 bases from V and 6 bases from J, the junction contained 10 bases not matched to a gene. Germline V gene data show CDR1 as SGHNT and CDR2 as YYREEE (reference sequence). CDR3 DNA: TGTGCCAGCAGCTTGGAACTGTCTCTAGCGGGAGGGGGCGAGCAGTACTTC. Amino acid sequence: CASSLELSLAGGGEQYF. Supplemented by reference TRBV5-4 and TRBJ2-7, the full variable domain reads ETGVTQSPTHLIKTRGQQVTLRCSSQSGHNTVSWYQQALGQGPQFIFQYYREEENGRGNFPPRFSGLQFPNYSSELNVNALELDDSALYLCASSLELSLAGGGEQYFGPGTRLTVT.

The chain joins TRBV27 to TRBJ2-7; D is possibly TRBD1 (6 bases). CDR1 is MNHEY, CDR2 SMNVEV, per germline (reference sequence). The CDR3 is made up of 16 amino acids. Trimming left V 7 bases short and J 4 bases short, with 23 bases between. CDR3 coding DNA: TGTGCCAGCATTACCAAAACAGGGAAGTTTGGGTACGAGCAGTACTTC. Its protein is CASITKTGKFGYEQYF.

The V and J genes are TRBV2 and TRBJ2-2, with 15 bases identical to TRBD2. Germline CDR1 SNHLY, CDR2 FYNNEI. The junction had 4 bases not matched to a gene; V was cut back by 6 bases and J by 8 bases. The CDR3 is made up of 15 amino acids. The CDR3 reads CASSFGTSGRGELFF. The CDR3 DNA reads TGTGCCAGCAGCTTCGGGACTAGCGGGAGGGGGGAGCTGTTTTTT.

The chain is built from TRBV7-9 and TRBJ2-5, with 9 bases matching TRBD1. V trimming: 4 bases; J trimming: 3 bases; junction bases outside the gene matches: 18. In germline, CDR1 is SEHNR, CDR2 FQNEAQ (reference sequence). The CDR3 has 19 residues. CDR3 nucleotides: TGTGCCAGCAGCTGGGACAGGGATGATCGGAAAAGAATGGAAGAGACCCAGTACTTC. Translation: CASSWDRDDRKRMEETQYF.